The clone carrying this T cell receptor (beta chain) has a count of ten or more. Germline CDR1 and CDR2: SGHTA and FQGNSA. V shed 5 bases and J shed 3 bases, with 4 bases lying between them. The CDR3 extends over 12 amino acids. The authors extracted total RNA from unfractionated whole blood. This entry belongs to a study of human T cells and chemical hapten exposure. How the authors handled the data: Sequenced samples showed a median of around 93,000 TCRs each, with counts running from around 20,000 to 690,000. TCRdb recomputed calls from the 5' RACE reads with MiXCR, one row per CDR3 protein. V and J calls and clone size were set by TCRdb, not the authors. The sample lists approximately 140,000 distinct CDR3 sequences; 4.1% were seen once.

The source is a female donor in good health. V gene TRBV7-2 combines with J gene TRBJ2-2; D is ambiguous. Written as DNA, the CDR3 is TGTGCCAGCAGCCTGTACACCGGGGAGCTGTTTTTT. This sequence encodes CASSLYTGELFF.